This TCR beta chain was captured by sequencing in a study of vaccination and CD4 T cells after COVID-19. CDR1 SNHLY and CDR2 FYNNEI come from the germline V gene. The CDR3 loop spans 15 amino acids. Deletions cut 7 bases from V and 0 bases from J, with 13 bases between. Of note for this clonotype: What it recognizes is unknown.

Sequenced with the Oncomine TCR Beta short-read assay was DNA taken from cultured CD4+ T cells. TCRdb itself ran the PCR reads through MiXCR, one entry per CDR3 protein. Here the sample spans about 14,000 distinct CDR3 sequences, roughly 30% being singletons. Noted treatment: approximately 11-day PBMC culture with coronavirus spike peptide pools or control peptides (ViraFEST assay). This material consisted of CD4+ T cells from blood, cultured in vitro, taken after SARS-CoV-2 vaccination. The V call is TRBV2, the J call TRBJ1-3, with no clear D. The origin of this receptor is a human donor who had recovered from COVID-19. CDR3 in DNA: TGTGCCAGCATGAAAGAGTCTATCTCTGGAAACACCATATATTTT. Protein: CASMKESISGNTIYF.